The T cell receptor (beta chain) under discussion was sequenced for a study of cytomegalovirus exposure and HLA in healthy donors. The CDR3 has 17 residues. Germline CDR1 is SGHTA and CDR2 is FQGTGA. Points on this clone: Sequence at one end of the junction differs from germline and may be a read error. The sample has other DNA sequences that encode this CDR3 too.

PCR amplification relied on 60 Vbeta primers (plus 13 Jbeta primers). Sequencing was performed with immunoSEQ multiplex PCR; in TCRdb, only in-frame clones are kept and a portion is missing. The sample yields about 260,000 clones, approximately 85% seen once. The TCR originated in a woman in her 40s in good health and CMV-seropositive. V is TRBV7-3 and J is TRBJ2-2, with 7 bases that match TRBD2. The sample comprised PBMCs. The DNA of the CDR3 is TGTGCCAGTAGCTTAGGGCCATCCGGGAGGAGCACCGGGGAGCTGTTTTTT. Translation gives CASSLGPSGRSTGELFF. The whole variable domain, remainder taken from reference TRBV7-3 and TRBJ2-2, is GAGVSQTPSNKVTEKGKYVELRCDPISGHTALYWYRQSLGQGPEFLIYFQGTGAADDSGLPNDRFFAVRPEGSVSTLKIQRTERGDSAVYLCASSLGPSGRSTGELFFGEGSRLTVL.